This T cell receptor beta chain emerged from a study of OX40 agonist ivuxolimab in advanced cancers. TCRdb's copy holds only in-frame clones and misses some; the assay was immunoSEQ multiplex PCR. The table records over 55,000 clones, approximately 82% of them present only once. The sample here was CD4+ or CD8+ T cells sorted from blood, taken in a trial of the OX40 agonist ivuxolimab. The clonotype was recovered from an adult with an advanced solid tumor such as melanoma, head and neck, liver or kidney cancer.

CDR3 amino acids: CASSLALTGSGNTIYF. The CDR3 nucleotides are TGTGCCAGCAGCTTGGCCTTAACCGGATCTGGAAACACCATATATTTT. This chain connects TRBV5-8 to TRBJ1-3; D remains ambiguous. The length of the CDR3 is 16 residues. CDR1 and CDR2 from the germline V gene are SGHTS and YDEGEE. V was clipped by 0 bases and J by 1 base, with 11 bases between them.